One and the same sample provided the 9 T cell receptor beta chains below, sequenced in a study of CD8+CD57+ T cells in acquired aplastic anemia. The TCR beta profiling, which covered VDJ combination and CDR3 sequence, was carried out using genomic DNA as the template. TCRdb independently ran MiXCR on the reads; one entry per CDR3 protein. The data hold 270,000 or so distinct CDR3 sequences, with 82% observed a single time. Those patients picked for sequencing had displayed CD8+CD57+ cell expansion on flow cytometry. The specimen sequenced was sorted CD4+, CD8+, or CD8+CD57+ T cells (not recorded which) from PBMCs. Receptor source: a human donor with aplastic anemia.

Points on this clonotype: A junction boundary mismatches the germline segment, possibly from a read error. This chain uses TRBV15 with TRBJ2-4; D is possibly TRBD1 (5 bases). CDR3 length: 12 residues. Germline CDR1 is LNHNV and CDR2 is YYDKDF (reference sequence). The CDR3 bases are TGTGCCAGCAGCAGGGCTGAGACCGTTGCTTTCTTC. As protein: CASSRAETVAFF.

This clonotype was observed a single time. This sequence joins TRBV9 and TRBJ1-1; 8 bases agree with TRBD1. This CDR3 spans 15 amino acids. Germline lookup yields CDR1 SGDLS and CDR2 YYNGEE. The V segment lost 4 bases and the J segment 12 bases; nucleotides outside the gene matches: 17. As DNA, the CDR3 is TGTGCCAGCAGCTTAGGATCAGGGGGCACCGGGGAGCCTTTCTTT. Its translation is CASSLGSGGTGEPFF.

Ten or more counts support this clonotype. The gene calls are TRBV20-1 and TRBJ2-5, with D hard to call. Germline V gives CDR1 DFQATT, CDR2 SNEGSKA (reference sequence). The CDR3 contains 14 residues. V was shortened by 4 bases and J by 1 base, with 13 bases between the two germline ends. CDR3 DNA: TGCAGTGCTAACCCGCAGGTTTCCCAAGAGACCCAGTACTTC. Amino acids: CSANPQVSQETQYF.

Here the CDR3 DNA reads TGTGCCAGCAGCAGACATAGAGGACTGAACACTGAAGCTTTCTTT. Amino acids: CASSRHRGLNTEAFF. The chain joins TRBV7-9 to TRBJ1-1; unclear D gene. This CDR3 has 15 amino acids. The germline V and J ends were trimmed by 5 bases and 0 bases, with 13 bases remaining between them. Germline V gene sequence: CDR1 SEHNR, CDR2 FQNEAQ (reference sequence).

The CDR3 sequence: CASSLAGGPYTNEQFF. The CDR3 nucleotides are TGTGCCAGCAGCTTAGCGGGGGGTCCCTATACGAATGAGCAGTTCTTC. The chain couples TRBV7-8 to TRBJ2-1; weak D call: TRBD2 (6 bases). Per the germline V gene, CDR1 is SGHVS and CDR2 is FQNEAQ. This CDR3 comprises 16 residues. Trimming took 0 bases from V and 7 from J, leaving 16 bases between them.

In the case of this clonotype: The junction differs from germline at one of its ends, possibly a read error. The chain joins TRBV11-2 to TRBJ1-2, with D unresolved. The CDR3 has 13 residues. In germline, CDR1 is SGHAT, CDR2 FQNNGV. The CDR3 DNA reads as TGCGCCAGCAGCTGGGGTCGAGGGTGTGGCTACACCTTC. Protein sequence: CASSWGRGCGYTF.

Points on this clonotype: Sequence at one end of the junction differs from germline and may be a read error. V is TRBV7-9 and J is TRBJ2-5; D is ambiguous. The germline V gene encodes CDR1 SEHNR and CDR2 FQNEAQ (reference sequence). This CDR3 region has 14 residues. CDR3 protein: CASSPGREDQTHTF. The CDR3 nucleotides read TGTGCCAGCAGCCCCGGCAGAGAGGATCAGACACATACGTTC.

This clonotype has a single count. CDR3 region: CASSLSPGGYTF. CDR3 nucleotide sequence: TGTGCCAGCAGCTTATCCCCGGGGGGCTACACCTTC. The chain combines TRBV11-3 with TRBJ1-2, with D unclear. V lost 2 bases and J lost 8, with 9 bases in between. Germline V gene lookup returns CDR1 SGHNT and CDR2 YENEEA. This CDR3 comprises 12 residues.

This clonotype was seen once. The CDR3 end shows no conserved phenylalanine or tryptophan, and so a read error is likely. The DNA is left out, because the CDR3 cannot be placed on it with certainty; the CDR3 is given as TCRdb lists it. V gene TRBV24-1 combines with J gene TRBJ2-1; TRBD2 is the table's D call, not checked against the DNA. The CDR3 has 14 residues if both end residues are counted. Germline values: CDR1 KGHDR, CDR2 SFDVKD. The CDR3 sequence: CATGDSERRVGELT.